The 7 T cell receptor beta chains presented below share a single source sample, sequenced in a study of blood T cells in healthy people across ages. PCR was performed a second time for roughly 6 to 12 cycles using a sample-barcoded 5' primer and a J-beta primer mix. TCRdb re-called the 5' RACE reads with MiXCR, one entry per CDR3 protein. The repertoire consists of about 1.6 million distinct CDR3 sequences, with 30% to 40% occurring once and the leading ten covering 11%. The sequencing input was blood. These receptors were taken from a woman aged 30 to 39 in good health.

Note on this clonotype: A junction end diverges from the germline sequence, so it may reflect a read error. V and J are TRBV6-2 or TRBV6-3 and TRBJ2-7; D may match TRBD1 or TRBD2 (5 bases each). Germline V gives CDR1 MNHEY, CDR2 SVGEGT. The CDR3 length is 13 residues. This CDR3 is CTSRWDGHYEQYF. CDR3 bases: TGTACCAGCAGATGGGACGGGCACTACGAGCAGTACTTC.

This rearrangement joins TRBV29-1 to TRBJ1-2, with a tentative D call TRBD1 (6 bases). Per germline, CDR1 SQVTM and CDR2 ANQGSEA. With 6 bases removed from V and 4 bases from J, the gap between germline ends came to 15 bases. The CDR3 covers 13 residues. The CDR3: CSVRTVFAYGYTF. The CDR3 bases are TGCAGCGTACGGACAGTATTCGCCTATGGCTACACCTTC.

This sequence joins TRBV3-1 and TRBJ1-3, with a weak D call TRBD1 (6 bases). This CDR3 is 15 amino acids long. Germline V CDR1 and CDR2: LGHDT, YNNKEL (reference sequence). V was pared by 5 bases and J by 0 bases, with 11 bases between. Here the CDR3 DNA reads TGTGCCAGCAGCATGAGGGGGGGCTCTGGAAACACCATATATTTT. This codes for CASSMRGGSGNTIYF. Full variable domain (remainder filled in from reference TRBV3-1 and TRBJ1-3): DTAVSQTPKYLVTQMGNDKSIKCEQNLGHDTMYWYKQDSKKFLKIMFSYNNKELIINETVPNRFSPKSPDKAHLNLHINSLELGDSAVYFCASSMRGGSGNTIYFGEGSWLTVV.

This clonotype appeared a single time. The chain recombines TRBV7-9 with TRBJ2-3; D possibly corresponds to TRBD2 (5 bases). The CDR3 spans 14 residues. Germline V CDR1 and CDR2: SEHNR, FQNEAQ (reference sequence). Trimming took off 7 bases at V and 3 bases at J, with 14 bases between the two ends. The CDR3 region has the DNA TGTGCCAGCAAAGAACAAACTAGGACAGATACGCAGTATTTT. This encodes CASKEQTRTDTQYF.

This clonotype was picked up a small number of times. The chain combines TRBV29-1 with TRBJ2-6, with 10 nucleotides matching TRBD2. Per germline, CDR1 SQVTM and CDR2 ANQGSEA. There are 17 residues in the CDR3. The junction had 7 bases not matched to a gene; V was cut back by 4 bases and J by 1 base. The CDR3 nucleotides are TGCAGCGTTGCAGATACTAGCGGGAAGTCTGGGGCCAACGTCCTGACTTTC. Its translation: CSVADTSGKSGANVLTF.

As to this clonotype: A much larger clone differs by one base, so this may be a read error. The CDR3 DNA reads TGTGCCAGCAGTCGACCGGGACAGACCTACAATGAGCGGTTCTTC. Residues: CASSRPGQTYNERFF. The gene calls are TRBV12-3 or TRBV12-4 and TRBJ2-1; 7 bases fit TRBD1. The CDR3 totals 15 residues.

The rearrangement joins TRBV20-1 to TRBJ1-5, with 9 bases matching TRBD1. The germline CDR1 and CDR2 sequences are DFQATT and SNEGSKA (reference sequence). The CDR3 covers 16 residues. V lost 1 base, J lost 1 base, and 5 bases stayed unmatched. The CDR3 DNA reads TGCAGTGCTAGAGCGCCCGGGACAGGGAGCAATCAGCCCCAGCATTTT. It codes for CSARAPGTGSNQPQHF.